This paragraph covers one T cell receptor beta chain sequence. The target antigen is unknown. This CDR3 has 16 amino acids. Germline V gives CDR1 MGHRA, CDR2 YSYEKL. Between the trimmed V and J ends, which lost 0 bases and 0 bases, there was a span of 9 bases. The sample belongs to a study of OX40 agonist ivuxolimab in advanced cancers. Turning to the study itself: About 40% of patients had received prior checkpoint inhibitor therapy. Three patients got partial responses; one had hepatocellular carcinoma and two had cutaneous melanoma.

Study outcomes and limitations: At doses 0.1 to 3.0 mg/kg, CD4+ and CD8+ clones expanded.

Method: immunoSEQ multiplex PCR; TCRdb's copy keeps in-frame clones and lacks some. The table includes about 71,000 clones, around 80% detected once. Blood was sampled at baseline, cycle 4 day 1, and cycle 7 day 1. The V gene is TRBV4-1, the J gene TRBJ1-5; D unresolved. Sample: CD4+ or CD8+ T cells sorted from blood, taken in a trial of the OX40 agonist ivuxolimab. The sequence was obtained from an adult with an advanced solid tumor such as melanoma, head and neck, liver or kidney cancer. The CDR3 region is CASSQEDTHSNQPQHF. CDR3 nucleotides: TGCGCCAGCAGCCAAGAAGACACTCATAGCAATCAGCCCCAGCATTTT.